A single sample gave rise to the 26 T cell receptor beta chains below, sequenced in a study of post-analysis software for immune sequencing data. Study-wide results and caveats: Controls showed lower frequencies than patients for roughly five TRBV segments, and TRBV5-6, TRBV5-1 and TRBV20-1 were among these.

Antigens of these TCRs are unknown. Unique molecular identifiers were carried by the TCR beta cDNA libraries. TCRdb recomputed calls from the PCR reads with MiXCR, one row per CDR3 protein. Of 800,000 to 950,000 distinct CDR3 sequences listed, about 50% are singletons. Sequenced sample: blood. The receptor source for this set is a girl under 18 with multiple sclerosis.

The V call is TRBV7-3, the J call TRBJ2-5; D assignment may be TRBD1 or TRBD2 (5 bases each). Germline assignment: CDR1 SGHTA and CDR2 FQGTGA. Trimming took off 0 bases at V and 3 bases at J, with 11 bases between the two ends. The CDR3 sequence is 15 residues long. CDR3 sequence reads: CASSLTGTREETQYF. CDR3 nucleotide sequence: TGTGCCAGCAGCTTAACGGGGACCCGGGAAGAGACCCAGTACTTC. The variable domain in full, completed from reference TRBV7-3 and TRBJ2-5, reads GAGVSQTPSNKVTEKGKYVELRCDPISGHTALYWYRQSLGQGPEFLIYFQGTGAADDSGLPNDRFFAVRPEGSVSTLKIQRTERGDSAVYLCASSLTGTREETQYFGPGTRLLVL.

The chain uses TRBV10-3 and TRBJ2-4; TRBD2 matches 7 bases. There are 16 residues in the CDR3. The V gene's germline CDR1 is ENHRY and CDR2 SYGVKD. V was clipped by 3 bases and J by 3 bases; unmatched bases: 8. The CDR3 loop reads CAISDLGGPDKNIQYF. In nucleotides, the CDR3 is TGTGCCATCAGTGATCTGGGAGGGCCTGACAAAAACATTCAGTACTTC.

The chain has TRBV5-1 and TRBJ2-1; no firm D call. The V end lost 6 bases, the J end lost 0 bases, and 10 bases lay between the germline ends. This CDR3 spans 14 amino acids. Germline V CDR1 and CDR2: SGHRS, YFSETQ. As DNA, the CDR3 is TGCGCCAGCAATACGGGCCTCTCCTACAATGAGCAGTTCTTC. Translating gives CASNTGLSYNEQFF.

The chain employs TRBV10-3 and TRBJ1-1; 11 nucleotides match TRBD1. The CDR3 is 15 residues long. Germline V lookup: CDR1 ENHRY, CDR2 SYGVKD. V shed 3 bases, J shed 4 bases, and the junction held 4 bases outside the gene matches. CDR3 sequence: CAISEGTGGSTEAFF. Here the CDR3 DNA reads TGTGCCATCAGTGAAGGGACAGGGGGGAGCACTGAAGCTTTCTTT.

The chain recombines TRBV20-1 with TRBJ2-2; a weak D match, TRBD1 (5 bases). The J call is uncertain, as TRBJ1-4 better fits the DNA end. The CDR3 runs to 12 residues. Germline V gene data show CDR1 as DFQATT and CDR2 as SNEGSKA (reference sequence). CDR3 sequence reads: CSARDMGEKLFF. CDR3 nucleotide sequence: TGCAGTGCTAGGGACATGGGAGAAAAACTGTTTTTT.

V is TRBV7-2 and J is TRBJ2-7, with no clear D. The CDR3 sequence is 13 residues long. Deletions cut 8 bases from V and 0 bases from J, with 11 bases between. Germline V gives CDR1 SGHTA, CDR2 FQGNSA. The CDR3 DNA reads TGTGCCAGCTTCCCGTTGAGCTCCTACGAGCAGTACTTC. This codes for CASFPLSSYEQYF.

The V gene is TRBV3-1, the J gene TRBJ2-7, with 11 bases fitting TRBD2. V gave up 4 bases and J gave up 5 bases; unmatched junction bases: 4. The CDR3 has 14 amino acids. Germline CDR1 and CDR2: LGHDT and YNNKEL (reference sequence). The CDR3 is CASSPGLAVHEQYF. The CDR3 DNA is TGTGCCAGCAGCCCGGGACTAGCGGTGCACGAGCAGTACTTC.

V and J are TRBV12-3 or TRBV12-4 and TRBJ2-7; TRBD2 agrees at 7 bases. V lost 4 bases and J lost 2; bases outside the gene matches: 5. The CDR3 consists of 14 residues. The CDR3 region has the DNA TGTGCCAGCAGTTACGAGCGGGGACCCTACGAGCAGTACTTC. This gives the protein CASSYERGPYEQYF.

V gene TRBV4-1 combines with J gene TRBJ1-2; D is unclear. Germline V gene data show CDR1 as MGHRA and CDR2 as YSYEKL. CDR3 length: 14 residues. With 7 bases removed from V and 2 bases from J, the gap between germline ends came to 14 bases. The chain's CDR3 is CASTSSGGNYGYTF. In nucleotides, the CDR3 is TGCGCCAGCACCTCCTCGGGAGGGAACTATGGCTACACCTTC.

The rearrangement uses TRBV7-6 and TRBJ2-1, with 11 bases matching TRBD1. The CDR3 is made up of 14 amino acids. J lost 7 bases, V lost 5 bases, and 4 bases had no gene match. Germline V CDR1 and CDR2: SGHVS, FNYEAQ. CDR3 sequence reads: CASSADRGQNEQFF. In nucleotides, the CDR3 is TGTGCCAGCAGCGCGGACAGGGGGCAGAATGAGCAGTTCTTC.

This clonotype was seen only a few times. The J gene is TRBJ2-7, the V gene TRBV4-1, with a weak D call TRBD2 (5 bases). The CDR3 length is 17 residues. Looked up from germline, CDR1 is MGHRA and CDR2 is YSYEKL. V was cut by 4 bases and J by 0 bases, with 19 bases left in between. The CDR3 reads CASSLTAESPSSYEQYF. The DNA of the CDR3 is TGCGCCAGCAGCCTAACAGCGGAAAGTCCGAGCTCCTACGAGCAGTACTTC.

The rearrangement uses TRBV12-3 or TRBV12-4 and TRBJ2-1; TRBD2 aligns across 11 bases. This CDR3 is built from 14 residues. The J segment lost 10 bases and the V segment lost 2 bases, leaving 4 bases of the junction unmatched. DNA for the CDR3: TGTGCCAGCAGTTTAACTAGCGGGAGCCAGGAGCAGTTCTTC. This translates into CASSLTSGSQEQFF.

The table lists this clonotype with a few counts. This chain's CDR3 is CASSEGQEVREQYF. In DNA, the CDR3 is TGTGCCAGCAGTGAGGGACAGGAAGTCCGCGAGCAGTACTTC. This rearrangement joins TRBV2 to TRBJ2-7; the match to TRBD1 covers 8 bases. From germline, CDR1 is SNHLY and CDR2 FYNNEI. The CDR3 is 14 amino acids. Losses at the gene ends were 3 bases for V and 6 bases for J; bases not matched to a gene: 7.

V and J are TRBV6-5 and TRBJ2-7, with 8 positions matching TRBD2. The germline gives CDR1 MNHEY, CDR2 SVGAGI. The trim removed 5 bases at V and 1 base at J, leaving 7 bases unmatched. There are 15 residues in the CDR3. CDR3 protein: CASSPTSASSYEQYF. DNA of the CDR3: TGTGCCAGCAGTCCGACTAGCGCCTCTTCCTACGAGCAGTACTTC.

The chain links TRBV2 to TRBJ1-4, with D hard to call. V was cut by 3 bases and J by 1 base, with 15 bases left in between. Per the germline V gene, CDR1 is SNHLY and CDR2 is FYNNEI. This CDR3 has 17 residues. The CDR3 sequence is CASSEKGLMGTNEKLFF. DNA of the CDR3: TGTGCCAGCAGTGAGAAAGGACTGATGGGAACTAATGAAAAACTGTTTTTT.

This sequence joins TRBV20-1 and TRBJ2-5; 11 bases line up with TRBD1. CDR1 and CDR2 from the germline V gene are DFQATT and SNEGSKA (reference sequence). Trimming removed 5 bases from V and 4 bases from J; junction bases left unmatched: 6. CDR3 length: 14 residues. DNA of the CDR3: TGCAGTGCTCGGGACAGGGGGAGGTCAGAGACCCAGTACTTC. It translates to CSARDRGRSETQYF.

The chain couples TRBV2 to TRBJ2-7; D tentatively reads TRBD1 or TRBD2 (5 bases each). Trimming took off 7 bases at V and 6 bases at J, with 13 bases between the two ends. Germline V gives CDR1 SNHLY, CDR2 FYNNEI. The CDR3 is made up of 12 amino acids. CDR3 protein: CASNGAGTEQYF. CDR3 sequence (DNA): TGTGCCAGCAACGGGGCTGGGACCGAGCAGTACTTC.

The chain uses TRBV9 and TRBJ2-7, with a weak D call TRBD2 (6 bases). The CDR3 runs to 14 residues. The ends were cut back, 4 bases at V and 5 bases at J, with 16 bases in the middle. Germline loops: CDR1 SGDLS, CDR2 YYNGEE. The CDR3 region has the DNA TGTGCCAGCAGCCCCCGACTAGTGAGTCACGAGCAGTACTTC. Protein: CASSPRLVSHEQYF.

In this sample, this clonotype turned up a few times. The DNA for the CDR3 is TGTGCCAGCAGTGACCGGGACAGGGGGCAGGGTAACTATGGCTACACCTTC. Its protein product is CASSDRDRGQGNYGYTF. The chain uses TRBV12-3 or TRBV12-4 and TRBJ1-2; 12 nucleotides agree with TRBD1. J was trimmed by 1 base and V by 5 bases; bases with no gene match: 8. The CDR3 covers 17 residues.

This chain links TRBV20-1 with TRBJ2-5; 12 bases are shared with TRBD2. The V and J ends lost 4 bases and 1 base, in that order; junction bases with no gene match: 10. The CDR3 has 17 residues. Germline CDR1 DFQATT, CDR2 SNEGSKA (reference sequence). The CDR3 DNA reads as TGCAGTGCTAACCTCCTAACTAGCGGGGGGACCCAAGAGACCCAGTACTTC. Amino acid sequence: CSANLLTSGGTQETQYF.

The V gene is TRBV5-5, the J gene TRBJ1-5, with D possibly matching TRBD1 (5 bases). The CDR3 consists of 18 residues. Trimming pared 4 bases from V and 0 bases from J, leaving 20 bases between. Germline CDR1 is SGHKS and CDR2 is YYEKEE (reference sequence). The CDR3, as DNA: TGTGCCAGCAGCCCTGTTCTAGGGCAGGGTTTTAGCAATCAGCCCCAGCATTTT. It translates to CASSPVLGQGFSNQPQHF.

This sequence joins TRBV6-5 and TRBJ1-2; D is unclear. Germline V lookup: CDR1 MNHEY, CDR2 SVGAGI. Trimming left V 6 bases short and J 2 bases short, with 13 bases between. The CDR3 totals 14 residues. The CDR3 DNA follows: TGTGCCAGCAGCCGAAGAGGTGGCAACTATGGCTACACCTTC. This translates into CASSRRGGNYGYTF.

The gene calls are TRBV20-1 and TRBJ1-1; D is unclear. Per the germline V gene, CDR1 is DFQATT and CDR2 is SNEGSKA (reference sequence). The V end lost 4 bases, the J end lost 1 base, and 10 bases lay between the germline ends. The length of the CDR3 is 13 residues. In nucleotides, the CDR3 is TGCAGTGCTATCGGCAGTAGGAACACTGAAGCTTTCTTT. Its protein product is CSAIGSRNTEAFF.

The chain recombines TRBV10-3 with TRBJ2-4; maybe TRBD1 (6 bases). CDR3 length: 20 amino acids. With 5 bases removed from V and 0 bases from J, the gap between germline ends came to 26 bases. CDR1 is ENHRY and CDR2 is SYGVKD in the germline V gene. The CDR3 DNA reads as TGTGCCATCAGTACAGGCTCGATACAGGGTAGAGGGCTAGCCAAAAACATTCAGTACTTC. Translating gives CAISTGSIQGRGLAKNIQYF.

The chain links TRBV28 to TRBJ1-2; D is ambiguous. Germline V gene lookup returns CDR1 MDHEN and CDR2 SYDVKM. The length of the CDR3 is 13 residues. The V and J ends lost 5 bases and 5 bases respectively, with 12 bases between them. CDR3 bases: TGTGCCAGCAGTCTACTGACCCAATATGGCTACACCTTC. Amino acids: CASSLLTQYGYTF.

This clonotype has only a few counts. J is TRBJ2-4 and V is TRBV7-9, with 7 bases matching TRBD1. V gave up 2 bases and J gave up 7 bases; unmatched junction bases: 11. The CDR3 has 16 amino acids. Germline V lookup: CDR1 SEHNR, CDR2 FQNEAQ (reference sequence). CDR3 amino acids: CASSLSGQGVENIQYF. CDR3 in DNA: TGTGCCAGCAGCTTATCGGGGCAGGGGGTTGAGAACATTCAGTACTTC.